A selection of T cell receptor beta chains follows, all from one sample in a study of blood T cell repertoires in COVID-19. Using immunoSEQ multiplex PCR, the repertoire was profiled, and TCRdb retains in-frame clones only, with some absent. In the table there are 70,000 to 80,000 clones, 65% to 90% of which are singletons. Source material: peripheral blood. These receptors were obtained from an elderly man with acute or convalescent COVID-19. CDR3s include the opening cysteine and the closing phenylalanine or tryptophan. The order of the fields is D gene, V gene, J gene, clone size, CDR3 DNA, CDR3 protein. A D gene is named only where the DNA matches it firmly. Not all rows give a size; the values are once, few, many and, for expanded clones, a class.

d_call: NA
v_call: TRBV5-4
j_call: TRBJ2-7
clone_size: few
cdr3_nt: TGTGCCAGCAGTACTTGGGACATCTCCTACGAGCAGTACTTC
cdr3_aa: CASSTWDISYEQYF

d_call: NA
v_call: TRBV4-3
j_call: TRBJ1-1
clone_size: NA
cdr3_nt: TGCGCCAGCAGCCAAGAACTGATGAACACTGAAGCTTTCTTT
cdr3_aa: CASSQELMNTEAFF

d_call: TRBD2
v_call: TRBV18
j_call: TRBJ2-1
clone_size: NA
cdr3_nt: TGTGCCAGCTCAGAGCTAGCGGGGGCGAATGAGCAGTTCTTC
cdr3_aa: CASSELAGANEQFF

d_call: NA
v_call: TRBV5-6
j_call: TRBJ1-4
clone_size: NA
cdr3_nt: TGTGCCAGCAGCTTGTTCAGGGCAACTAATGAAAAACTGTTTTTT
cdr3_aa: CASSLFRATNEKLFF

d_call: TRBD2
v_call: TRBV5-5
j_call: TRBJ2-3
clone_size: NA
cdr3_nt: TGTGCCAGCAGTTCGGGGGGGCCAGGGACAGATACGCAGTATTTT
cdr3_aa: CASSSGGPGTDTQYF

d_call: TRBD2
v_call: TRBV29-1
j_call: TRBJ2-5
clone_size: NA
cdr3_nt: TGCAGCATGGGATCGCAGTCGGGAGGAGAGACCCAGTACTTC
cdr3_aa: CSMGSQSGGETQYF

d_call: TRBD1
v_call: TRBV29-1
j_call: TRBJ2-7
clone_size: NA
cdr3_nt: TGCAGCGTTGGTGAGACAGGGTCGTCCTACGAGCAGTACTTC
cdr3_aa: CSVGETGSSYEQYF

d_call: TRBD2
v_call: TRBV19
j_call: TRBJ2-7
clone_size: NA
cdr3_nt: TGTGCCAGTAGTACTATTTCTAGCGGGGAAAGCAACGAGCAGTACTTC
cdr3_aa: CASSTISSGESNEQYF

d_call: TRBD1
v_call: TRBV7-9
j_call: TRBJ1-1
clone_size: NA
cdr3_nt: TGTGCCAGCAGTCCAGGGGGGACTGAAGCTTTCTTT
cdr3_aa: CASSPGGTEAFF

d_call: TRBD1
v_call: TRBV19
j_call: TRBJ1-4
clone_size: NA
cdr3_nt: TGTGCCAGTAGCTACTCCGGGACAGGGGATGAAAAACTGTTTTTT
cdr3_aa: CASSYSGTGDEKLFF

d_call: TRBD1
v_call: TRBV7-2
j_call: TRBJ1-5
clone_size: NA
cdr3_nt: TGTGCCAGCAGCGTGGACAGGGCGGGAGCCTCGACCCAGCATTTT
cdr3_aa: CASSVDRAGASTQHF

d_call: TRBD1
v_call: TRBV19
j_call: TRBJ1-3
clone_size: NA
cdr3_nt: TGTGCCAGCATAGGGACAGCGGCTGGAAACACCATATATTTT
cdr3_aa: CASIGTAAGNTIYF

d_call: TRBD1
v_call: TRBV28
j_call: TRBJ2-7
clone_size: NA
cdr3_nt: TGTGCCAGCAGCGACCGGACAGGGTATGTGCACGAGCAGTACTTC
cdr3_aa: CASSDRTGYVHEQYF

d_call: TRBD2
v_call: TRBV6-2/TRBV6-3
j_call: TRBJ2-2
clone_size: NA
cdr3_nt: TGTGCCAGCAGTTACTCGATCTGGCGGGAGGTCTTCACCGGGGAGCTGTTTTTT
cdr3_aa: CASSYSIWREVFTGELFF

d_call: NA
v_call: TRBV7-2
j_call: TRBJ2-1
clone_size: NA
cdr3_nt: TGTGCCAGCAGCATGAGCGGACTCGCCAACAATGAGCAGTTCTTC
cdr3_aa: CASSMSGLANNEQFF

d_call: TRBD1
v_call: TRBV5-1
j_call: TRBJ1-4
clone_size: NA
cdr3_nt: TGCGCCAGCAGCGGAACAGGGGGCGCGTCTAATGAAAAACTGTTTTTT
cdr3_aa: CASSGTGGASNEKLFF

d_call: TRBD2
v_call: TRBV19
j_call: TRBJ2-5
clone_size: NA
cdr3_nt: TGTGCCAGTGGAGGATTAGCGGGAGGGGAAGAGACCCAGTACTTC
cdr3_aa: CASGGLAGGEETQYF

d_call: NA
v_call: TRBV5-4
j_call: TRBJ2-5
clone_size: NA
cdr3_nt: TGTGCCAGCAGCCCCGGGGGCGGGAGCGAGGGGGCCCAGTACTTC
cdr3_aa: CASSPGGGSEGAQYF

d_call: NA
v_call: TRBV9
j_call: TRBJ1-2
clone_size: few
cdr3_nt: TGTGCCAGCAGCGTAGGCCAGGTCTATGGCTACACCTTC
cdr3_aa: CASSVGQVYGYTF

d_call: NA
v_call: TRBV10-3
j_call: TRBJ2-5
clone_size: once
cdr3_nt: TGTGCCATCGGCAGGGACCAAGAGACCCAGTACTTC
cdr3_aa: CAIGRDQETQYF

d_call: TRBD1
v_call: TRBV20-1
j_call: TRBJ1-2
clone_size: NA
cdr3_nt: TGCAGTGCTAGTATGGACAGGGCCCAAGGTGGCTACACCTTC
cdr3_aa: CSASMDRAQGGYTF

d_call: NA
v_call: TRBV7-9
j_call: TRBJ2-4
clone_size: NA
cdr3_nt: TGTGCCAGCAGCACCATAGCTGGCATAGGCAAAAACATTCAGTACTTC
cdr3_aa: CASSTIAGIGKNIQYF

d_call: NA
v_call: TRBV30
j_call: TRBJ1-3
clone_size: NA
cdr3_nt: TGTGCCTCTGAGACAGCGGGAAACACCATATATTTT
cdr3_aa: CASETAGNTIYF

d_call: NA
v_call: TRBV6-5
j_call: TRBJ1-4
clone_size: NA
cdr3_nt: TGTGCCAGCACCCCCCGAGGCCCAAATGAAAAACTGTTTTTT
cdr3_aa: CASTPRGPNEKLFF

d_call: TRBD2
v_call: TRBV9
j_call: TRBJ2-7
clone_size: NA
cdr3_nt: TGTGCCAGCAGCGTCGGGACTAGCGGGGGGTACGAGCAGTACTTC
cdr3_aa: CASSVGTSGGYEQYF

d_call: NA
v_call: TRBV12-3/TRBV12-4
j_call: TRBJ2-1
clone_size: NA
cdr3_nt: TGTGCCAGCAGGGCGGGTAACTACAATGAGCAGTTCTTC
cdr3_aa: CASRAGNYNEQFF

d_call: TRBD2
v_call: TRBV19
j_call: TRBJ2-3
clone_size: NA
cdr3_nt: TGTGCCAGTAGTAGAGCGGGAGAGGGAACAGATACGCAGTATTTT
cdr3_aa: CASSRAGEGTDTQYF

d_call: TRBD2
v_call: TRBV18
j_call: TRBJ2-5
clone_size: NA
cdr3_nt: TGTGCCAGCTCACCACTAGCGGGAGTACAAGAGACCCAGTACTTC
cdr3_aa: CASSPLAGVQETQYF

d_call: NA
v_call: TRBV28
j_call: TRBJ1-5
clone_size: NA
cdr3_nt: TGTGCCAGCAGTTGGACATTTAGCAATCAGCCCCAGCATTTT
cdr3_aa: CASSWTFSNQPQHF

d_call: TRBD1
v_call: TRBV30
j_call: TRBJ2-7
clone_size: NA
cdr3_nt: TGTGCCTGGAGCGATACACATCACAGGGGAATGGGAGTCGAGCAGTACTTC
cdr3_aa: CAWSDTHHRGMGVEQYF

d_call: NA
v_call: TRBV6-5
j_call: TRBJ2-6
clone_size: NA
cdr3_nt: TGTGCCACGGAGCTCCTCTCTGGGGCCAACGTCCTGACTTTC
cdr3_aa: CATELLSGANVLTF

d_call: NA
v_call: TRBV5-1
j_call: TRBJ1-2
clone_size: NA
cdr3_nt: TGCGCCAGCAGCTTGGTTCAGGAAAATGGCTACACCTTC
cdr3_aa: CASSLVQENGYTF

d_call: TRBD1
v_call: TRBV4-3
j_call: TRBJ2-1
clone_size: NA
cdr3_nt: TGCGCCAGCAGCCAAGAGGGGACAGAGTACAATGAGCAGTTCTTC
cdr3_aa: CASSQEGTEYNEQFF

d_call: TRBD1
v_call: TRBV3-1/TRBV3-2
j_call: TRBJ1-1
clone_size: few
cdr3_nt: TGTGCCAGCAGCATGACAGGGGGCGTGGATGAAGCTTTCTTT
cdr3_aa: CASSMTGGVDEAFF

d_call: TRBD1
v_call: TRBV29-1
j_call: TRBJ1-1
clone_size: NA
cdr3_nt: TGCAGCGTACGACAGGGGAACACTGAAGCTTTCTTT
cdr3_aa: CSVRQGNTEAFF

d_call: NA
v_call: TRBV29-1
j_call: TRBJ1-1
clone_size: NA
cdr3_nt: TGCAGCGTTAACCGACAGGAAACAGAAGCTTTCTTT
cdr3_aa: CSVNRQETEAFF

d_call: TRBD1
v_call: TRBV18
j_call: TRBJ2-1
clone_size: once
cdr3_nt: TGTGCCAGCTCACCTGGGACAGGGCCCTACAATGAGCAGTTCTTC
cdr3_aa: CASSPGTGPYNEQFF

d_call: TRBD2
v_call: TRBV28
j_call: TRBJ2-5
clone_size: few
cdr3_nt: TGTGCCAGCAGTAAACTAGCGGGGATTCGTAGGGAGACCCAGTACTTC
cdr3_aa: CASSKLAGIRRETQYF

d_call: TRBD2
v_call: TRBV2
j_call: TRBJ2-2
clone_size: NA
cdr3_nt: TGTGCCAGCGGGGAGACTAGCGGGGGGGCCGCGAACACCGGGGAGCTGTTTTTT
cdr3_aa: CASGETSGGAANTGELFF

d_call: TRBD1
v_call: TRBV10-3
j_call: TRBJ2-2
clone_size: once
cdr3_nt: TGTGCCACCCGAACCGGGACAGGGAACACCGGGGAGCTGTTTTTT
cdr3_aa: CATRTGTGNTGELFF

d_call: TRBD2
v_call: TRBV9
j_call: TRBJ2-2
clone_size: NA
cdr3_nt: TGTGCCAGCGCCTCCATAGCGGGAGCAAACGGGGAGCTGTTTTTT
cdr3_aa: CASASIAGANGELFF

d_call: NA
v_call: TRBV4-3
j_call: TRBJ2-7
clone_size: NA
cdr3_nt: TGCGCCAGCAGCCAAACTTTAACAGGGTTGAACGAGCAGTACTTC
cdr3_aa: CASSQTLTGLNEQYF

d_call: TRBD2
v_call: TRBV6-8
j_call: TRBJ2-1
clone_size: once
cdr3_nt: TGTGCCAGCAGTTTCCCCTCCGGGACTAGCGGGAGTTGCAATGAGCAGTTCTTC
cdr3_aa: CASSFPSGTSGSCNEQFF

d_call: TRBD1
v_call: TRBV2
j_call: TRBJ1-2
clone_size: NA
cdr3_nt: TGTGCCAAAGGACAGGAGGAAGGCGGCTACACCTTC
cdr3_aa: CAKGQEEGGYTF

d_call: TRBD1
v_call: TRBV27
j_call: TRBJ2-6
clone_size: NA
cdr3_nt: TGTGCCAGCACCCGTCAGGGACAGCCTCTCTCTGGGGCCAACGTCCTGACTTTC
cdr3_aa: CASTRQGQPLSGANVLTF

d_call: NA
v_call: TRBV15
j_call: TRBJ1-1
clone_size: NA
cdr3_nt: TGTGCCACCAGCAGAGAGACAGCGAACACTGAAGCTTTCTTT
cdr3_aa: CATSRETANTEAFF

d_call: NA
v_call: TRBV6-5
j_call: TRBJ1-5
clone_size: NA
cdr3_nt: TGTGCCAGCAGTTACTCGCACAGAAATCAGCCCCAGCATTTT
cdr3_aa: CASSYSHRNQPQHF

d_call: NA
v_call: TRBV29-1
j_call: TRBJ2-7
clone_size: once
cdr3_nt: TGCAGCGTCGGGAGAACCTACGAGCAGTACTTC
cdr3_aa: CSVGRTYEQYF

d_call: NA
v_call: TRBV18
j_call: TRBJ1-3
clone_size: once
cdr3_nt: TGTGCCAGCTCACCAGAACAGAGCTCTGGAAACACCATATATTTT
cdr3_aa: CASSPEQSSGNTIYF